This is a list of T cell receptor beta chains from one sample in a study of OX40 agonist ivuxolimab in advanced cancers. Libraries were prepared by immunoSEQ multiplex PCR; TCRdb keeps only in-frame clonotypes and omits some of them. There are tens of thousands of clones in the sample; 87% occur only once, and 0.3% to 0.35% lies in the top ten. The material was CD4+ or CD8+ T cells sorted from blood, obtained in a trial of the OX40 agonist ivuxolimab. The source is an adult with an advanced solid tumor such as melanoma, head and neck, liver or kidney cancer. Both conserved end residues are part of each CDR3. D genes are given only for firm matches. The size of a clone is reported for some rows only, either as once, few or many, or as a class for expanded clones.

size	D	V	J	DNA	CDR3
-	TRBD2	TRBV29-1	TRBJ2-1	TGCAGCGTTGACGGACCATCTAGCGGGAGCGGGAATGAGCAGTTCTTC	CSVDGPSSGSGNEQFF
-	TRBD1	TRBV6-6	TRBJ2-7	TGTGCCAGCAGTTACGGGGGACAGGGCGCGAGGGAGCAGTACTTC	CASSYGGQGAREQYF
once	-	TRBV29-1	TRBJ2-1	TGCAGCGTTGCGACGAGCTCCTACAATGAGCAGTTCTTC	CSVATSSYNEQFF
-	TRBD1	TRBV10-2	TRBJ2-7	TGCGCCAGCTTAAATAAGGGGGCATCCTACGAGCAGTACTTC	CASLNKGASYEQYF
-	-	TRBV5-5	TRBJ2-6	TGTGCCAGCAGCGACGTTAGGGTCAGGACTGGGGCCAACGTCCTGACTTTC	CASSDVRVRTGANVLTF
-	-	TRBV7-6	TRBJ2-1	TGTGCCAGCAGCCCTCGCGGGGATGAGCAGTTCTTC	CASSPRGDEQFF
-	-	TRBV11-1	TRBJ2-5	TGTGCCAGCAGCTGGGACCCAGCTCAAGAGACCCAGTACTTC	CASSWDPAQETQYF
few	-	TRBV5-1	TRBJ1-2	TGCGCCAGCAGCTTAGGAGCCTCTAACTATGGCTACACCTTC	CASSLGASNYGYTF
once	-	TRBV29-1	TRBJ2-6	TGCAGCGTTACCCTAGGGGGGCGAGGTGGGGCCAACGTCCTGACTTTC	CSVTLGGRGGANVLTF
-	TRBD2	TRBV6-5	TRBJ2-1	TGTGCCAGCAGACCTCCGGGACTAGTCTACGGTGAGCAGTTCTTC	CASRPPGLVYGEQFF
-	TRBD1	TRBV19	TRBJ2-2	TGTGCCAGTAGCATGACAGGGTCGGGCACCGGGGAGCTGTTTTTT	CASSMTGSGTGELFF
-	-	TRBV4-3	TRBJ2-5	TGCGCCAGCAGCCAAGATCCTGGACGGGAAGAGACCCAGTACTTC	CASSQDPGREETQYF
-	TRBD1	TRBV19	TRBJ2-3	TGTGCCAGTAGCCTAGGACAGGGCACAGATACGCAGTATTTT	CASSLGQGTDTQYF
few	-	TRBV10-2	TRBJ1-1	TGCGCCAGCGGGAGAACAGGGTCCAACACTGAAGCTTTCTTT	CASGRTGSNTEAFF
-	-	TRBV6-5	TRBJ1-1	TGTGCCAGCAGTTACCAGGCCTTCGCCGCTGAAGCTTTCTTT	CASSYQAFAAEAFF
few	-	TRBV6-5	TRBJ1-2	TGTGCCAGCAGCGACCCGGGGCGCAACTATGGCTACACCTTC	CASSDPGRNYGYTF
-	TRBD2	TRBV25-1	TRBJ2-3	TGTGCCAGCAGTGATCTAAGCGGGGGGGCCACAGATACGCAGTATTTT	CASSDLSGGATDTQYF
-	-	TRBV4-3	TRBJ1-4	TGCGCCAGCAGCCGCGGCAGGGAGGCAACTAATGAAAAACTGTTTTTT	CASSRGREATNEKLFF
-	-	TRBV18	TRBJ2-3	TGTGCCAGCTCACCACCGACAGGAACTAGCACAGATACGCAGTATTTT	CASSPPTGTSTDTQYF
-	-	TRBV4-1	TRBJ2-7	TGCGCCAGCAGCCAAGTGGGCGGTCTGGGCGAGCAGTACTTC	CASSQVGGLGEQYF
-	-	TRBV5-6	TRBJ2-4	TGTGCCAGCAGCTTGGTTGTGGATTCGTCCGGCGGAAACATTCAGTACTTC	CASSLVVDSSGGNIQYF
once	TRBD1	TRBV19	TRBJ1-1	TGTGCCAGTACCCTAGGACAGGGTGACTGGACTGAAGCTTTCTTT	CASTLGQGDWTEAFF
-	-	TRBV19	TRBJ2-2	TGTGCCAGTAGTATAGATCGCCTAAACACCGGGGAGCTGTTTTTT	CASSIDRLNTGELFF
-	-	TRBV5-1	TRBJ2-5	TGCGCCAGCAGCTTGGCTGGGACTCCTCAAGAGACCCAGTACTTC	CASSLAGTPQETQYF
-	-	TRBV30	TRBJ1-1	TGTGCCTGGAGTGAGGGCGGAGGGACTGAAGCTTTCTTT	CAWSEGGGTEAFF
-	TRBD1	TRBV2	TRBJ1-1	TGTGCCAGCAGCTCTACCCCGGGACAGGGGGCCAAGAACACTGAAGCTTTCTTT	CASSSTPGQGAKNTEAFF
-	-	TRBV9	TRBJ2-3	TGTGCCAGCAGCGTAGCTGGTCCGGGACAAGGAACAGATACGCAGTATTTT	CASSVAGPGQGTDTQYF
-	-	TRBV4-2	TRBJ2-2	TGTGCCAGCACCCCCGGACTCCCCACCGGGGAGCTGTTTTTT	CASTPGLPTGELFF
once	-	TRBV7-2	TRBJ2-5	TGTGCCAGCAGCTTAATGGGGCGGGGCCAAGAGACCCAGTACTTC	CASSLMGRGQETQYF
-	-	TRBV6-5	TRBJ1-2	TGTGCCAGCAGTGACAAACCATTAATGACCTACACCTTC	CASSDKPLMTYTF
-	-	TRBV7-2	TRBJ2-7	TGTGCCAGCACCCCCGTGGCAGGAAACTACGAGCAGTACTTC	CASTPVAGNYEQYF
-	-	TRBV7-8	TRBJ1-5	TGTGCCAGCAGCCCCTACACGGGAGGTAATCAGCCCCAGCATTTT	CASSPYTGGNQPQHF
-	-	TRBV19	TRBJ2-5	TGTGCCAGTAGACCATTATCGAGCGGTACCCAGTACTTC	CASRPLSSGTQYF
-	-	TRBV23-1	TRBJ2-3	TGCGCCAGCAGTCAAGGGACGGAACTTAGCACAGATACGCAGTATTTT	CASSQGTELSTDTQYF
once	TRBD2	TRBV9	TRBJ2-1	TGTGCCAGCAGCGTAGAAGGGGCGGGGGGGCCCTACAATGAGCAGTTCTTC	CASSVEGAGGPYNEQFF
-	-	TRBV11-2	TRBJ2-7	TGTGCCAGCAGCCGGGCAGGGGGGTACGACGAGCAGTACTTC	CASSRAGGYDEQYF
-	-	TRBV6-1	TRBJ2-2	TGTGCCAGCCGAAAAAACAGGGAAGCCGGGGAGCTGTTTTTT	CASRKNREAGELFF
-	-	TRBV30	TRBJ1-5	TGTGCCTGGAGCCCCGGGAGGGGAAGCAATCAGCCCCAGCATTTT	CAWSPGRGSNQPQHF
-	-	TRBV10-3	TRBJ2-1	TGTGCCATCAGTGAGCAAGGGGGGCGGCCTAATGAGCAGTTCTTC	CAISEQGGRPNEQFF
-	-	TRBV30	TRBJ1-5	TGTGCCTGGTCCGGGGGTCAGAGCAATCAGCCCCAGCATTTT	CAWSGGQSNQPQHF
-	-	TRBV25-1	TRBJ2-5	TGTGCCAGCAGTGGGGCGGTAGCCCCTGGGGAGACCCAGTACTTC	CASSGAVAPGETQYF